The 27 T cell receptor beta chains below all came from one sample that was sequenced in a study of cytomegalovirus exposure and HLA in healthy donors. The table came from immunoSEQ multiplex PCR; TCRdb's copy has only in-frame clones and leaves some out. This sample has about 330,000 clones, with 70% to 90% found just once. Material for sequencing was PBMCs. The origin of the receptors is a woman between 18 and 30 years old in good health and CMV-seronegative.

This chain uses TRBV6-6 with TRBJ1-4; maybe TRBD1 (5 bases). CDR3 size: 15 residues. V was clipped by 3 bases and J by 8 bases, with 16 bases between them. Germline-derived CDR1 and CDR2 are MNHNY and SVGAGI (reference sequence). The CDR3 spells CASSYPVRGGEKLFF. The CDR3 nucleotides read TGTGCCAGCAGTTATCCGGTTCGGGGGGGAGAAAAACTGTTTTTT.

V is TRBV5-1 and J is TRBJ2-5; tentatively, D is TRBD2 (8 bases). This CDR3 comprises 14 residues. Trimming stripped 3 bases from V and 5 bases from J, with 14 bases between. Germline CDR1 SGHRS, CDR2 YFSETQ. DNA for the CDR3: TGCGCCAGCAGCTCCGGGAGGGGGCAGGAGACCCAGTACTTC. Translated, it gives CASSSGRGQETQYF.

The gene calls are TRBV2 and TRBJ1-1; a weak D match, TRBD1 (5 bases). V shed 2 bases and J shed 3 bases, with 13 bases lying between them. CDR3 length: 15 amino acids. CDR1 is SNHLY and CDR2 is FYNNEI in the germline V gene. CDR3 protein: CASSETVGGDTEAFF. The CDR3 nucleotides read TGTGCCAGCAGTGAAACGGTGGGAGGGGACACTGAAGCTTTCTTT.

The rearrangement links TRBV25-1 to TRBJ2-1; no clear D gene. With 4 bases removed from V and 7 bases from J, the gap between germline ends came to 11 bases. This CDR3 has 13 amino acids. Germline V gives CDR1 MGHDK, CDR2 SYGVNS. Written as DNA, the CDR3 is TGTGCCAGCAGTGGGCTAGTGGGTAATGAGCAGTTCTTC. Its protein is CASSGLVGNEQFF.

The chain uses TRBV15 and TRBJ1-2; tentatively, D is TRBD1 (5 bases). CDR3 length: 13 residues. From germline, CDR1 is LNHNV and CDR2 YYDKDF (reference sequence). V gave up 3 bases and J gave up 3 bases, with 8 bases separating them. This chain's CDR3 is CATSRGGDYGYTF. In nucleotides, the CDR3 is TGTGCCACCAGCAGGGGGGGTGACTATGGCTACACCTTC.

The chain recombines TRBV7-2 with TRBJ2-7, with 8 bases identical to TRBD2. J lost 1 base, V lost 8 bases, and 10 bases had no gene match. Germline CDR1 SGHTA, CDR2 FQGNSA. The CDR3 is 15 amino acids. The CDR3 is CASGPSVAGSYEQYF. The CDR3 region has the DNA TGTGCCAGCGGGCCGAGTGTAGCGGGATCCTACGAGCAGTACTTC.

The rearrangement links TRBV28 to TRBJ1-2; 7 nucleotides match TRBD1. Germline V gene data show CDR1 as MDHEN and CDR2 as SYDVKM. The CDR3 runs 14 residues. V gave up 1 base and J gave up 4 bases; unmatched junction bases: 3. The CDR3 sequence is CASSLFWDSYGYTF. In DNA form, the CDR3 reads TGTGCCAGCAGTTTATTCTGGGACAGCTATGGCTACACCTTC.

The chain joins TRBV5-1 to TRBJ2-7, with 10 bases identical to TRBD2. The length of the CDR3 is 15 residues. The V and J ends lost 1 base and 3 bases, in that order; junction bases with no gene match: 4. Germline V gives CDR1 SGHRS, CDR2 YFSETQ. CDR3 sequence: CASSLSLAGVYEQYF. Here the CDR3 DNA reads TGCGCCAGCAGCTTGTCTCTAGCGGGAGTCTACGAGCAGTACTTC.

This clone has only one observation. The J gene is TRBJ2-3, the V gene TRBV29-1, with a tentative D call TRBD2 (6 bases). Trimming stripped 3 bases from V and 4 bases from J, with 14 bases between. The germline gives CDR1 SQVTM, CDR2 ANQGSEA. The CDR3 extends over 14 amino acids. For the CDR3, the DNA is TGCAGCGTTGACGGCCCCGGCGGGGCAGATACGCAGTATTTT. As protein: CSVDGPGGADTQYF.

The rearrangement links TRBV12-1 to TRBJ1-2; TRBD1 was called by the table and not checked on the DNA. TRBV12-1 is given as a pseudogene. This CDR3 spans 16 amino acids. The CDR3 DNA reads as TGTGCCAGCAGCGGGAAAGGACAGCGTGATAACTATGGCTACACCTTC. This codes for CASSGKGQRDNYGYTF.

V usage is TRBV6-5 and J usage is TRBJ2-2, with D hard to call. Germline values: CDR1 MNHEY, CDR2 SVGAGI. CDR3 length: 13 amino acids. Trimming shortened V by 3 bases and J by 2 bases, and 4 bases separated the two germline ends. In DNA form, the CDR3 reads TGTGCCAGCAGTTATCCTAACACCGGGGAGCTGTTTTTT. Translating it yields CASSYPNTGELFF.

The chain uses TRBV7-8 and TRBJ2-1, with D maybe TRBD2 (6 bases). The ends were cut back, 6 bases at V and 7 bases at J, with 22 bases in the middle. Germline loops: CDR1 SGHVS, CDR2 FQNEAQ. The CDR3 totals 16 residues. The CDR3 reads CASRPKRAEPPNEQFF. CDR3 coding DNA: TGTGCCAGCAGACCGAAGCGGGCAGAGCCCCCAAATGAGCAGTTCTTC.

The chain couples TRBV6-1 to TRBJ2-7, with D possibly matching TRBD2 (6 bases). The ends were cut back, 3 bases at V and 2 bases at J, with 11 bases in the middle. CDR1 is MNHNS and CDR2 is SASEGT in the germline V gene. CDR3 size: 14 residues. DNA for the CDR3: TGTGCCAGCAGTGACCCGGGACTGCCCTACGAGCAGTACTTC. Translated, it gives CASSDPGLPYEQYF.

The chain couples TRBV7-9 to TRBJ1-5; no clear D gene. Trimming cost V 4 bases and J 6 bases, with 10 bases left between them. CDR1 is SEHNR and CDR2 is FQNEAQ in the germline V gene (reference sequence). The length of the CDR3 is 13 residues. CDR3 DNA: TGTGCCAGCAGCTCAATAGCCAGTCAGCCCCAGCATTTT. Translation gives CASSSIASQPQHF.

This clone occurred once. J is TRBJ2-5 and V is TRBV28; 10 positions agree with TRBD2. The CDR3 runs to 17 residues. Germline V gene sequence: CDR1 MDHEN, CDR2 SYDVKM. V lost 3 bases and J lost 4; bases outside the gene matches: 11. This CDR3 reads CASSFLAGAGIRETQYF. CDR3 coding DNA: TGTGCCAGCAGTTTCCTAGCGGGAGCTGGGATAAGAGAGACCCAGTACTTC. Together with reference TRBV28 and TRBJ2-5, the CDR3 gives the full variable domain: DVKVTQSSRYLVKRTGEKVFLECVQDMDHENMFWYRQDPGLGLRLIYFSYDVKMKEKGDIPEGYSVSREKKERFSLILESASTNQTSMYLCASSFLAGAGIRETQYFGPGTRLLVL.

The genes are TRBV28 and TRBJ2-4, with 7 bases aligning to TRBD2. Germline V gene lookup returns CDR1 MDHEN and CDR2 SYDVKM. The CDR3 is 13 residues long. J lost 6 bases, V lost 7 bases, and 6 bases had no gene match. The CDR3 sequence: CASKSRERNIQYF. The CDR3 nucleotides read TGTGCCAGCAAGTCGCGGGAGAGAAACATTCAGTACTTC.

This clone showed up just a few times. The chain uses TRBV10-3 and TRBJ1-2, with a possible D match to TRBD1 (5 bases). The V end lost 3 bases, the J end lost 4 bases, and 15 bases lay between the germline ends. The length of the CDR3 is 15 residues. CDR1 is ENHRY and CDR2 is SYGVKD in the germline V gene. The CDR3 reads CAISDGPGKGYGYTF. CDR3 DNA: TGTGCCATCAGTGACGGCCCAGGGAAGGGCTATGGCTACACCTTC.

The chain links TRBV4-1 to TRBJ2-7; the match to TRBD1 covers 9 bases. This CDR3 is built from 14 residues. After removal of 6 bases from V and 5 bases from J, the junction contained 8 bases not matched to a gene. Germline CDR1 and CDR2: MGHRA and YSYEKL. CDR3 nucleotides: TGCGCCAGCAGGGAATCGACAGGGGGGGACGAGCAGTACTTC. Translated, it gives CASRESTGGDEQYF.

The chain carries TRBV19 and TRBJ2-3; 8 bases are a match to TRBD2. From germline, CDR1 is LNHDA and CDR2 SQIVND (reference sequence). V lost 5 bases to trimming and J lost 5 bases; unmatched junction nucleotides: 12. The CDR3 totals 16 residues. The CDR3 sequence: CASSQPGTSVIDTQYF. The CDR3 DNA follows: TGTGCCAGTAGTCAGCCCGGGACTAGTGTGATAGATACGCAGTATTTT.

The V and J genes are TRBV4-2 and TRBJ2-2; D is possibly TRBD1 (6 bases). Trimming removed 2 bases at V and 3 bases at J, with 16 bases between. CDR3 size: 17 residues. Germline V gene lookup returns CDR1 LGHNA and CDR2 YNFKEQ. DNA of the CDR3: TGTGCCAGCAGCCAAAAGAAGGGGGACGGTGACACCGGGGAGCTGTTTTTT. This codes for CASSQKKGDGDTGELFF.

This clone was detected once. Just one base apart from a much larger clone, this may be a read error. The sample contains more than one DNA sequence encoding this CDR3. The rearrangement uses TRBV9 and TRBJ2-7; TRBD2 aligns across 13 bases. CDR1 is SGDLS, CDR2 YYNGEE, per germline. This CDR3 comprises 15 residues. Germline trimming cut 4 bases from V and 3 bases from J; bases unmatched to any gene: 4. Written as DNA, the CDR3 is TGTGCCAGCAGCCCCCGGACTAGCGGGAGCTACGAGCAGTACTTC. Encoded protein: CASSPRTSGSYEQYF.

The chain couples TRBV19 to TRBJ2-3; D perhaps matches TRBD1 (5 bases). Trimming removed 4 bases from V and 2 bases from J, with 10 bases in between. Germline-derived CDR1 and CDR2 are LNHDA and SQIVND (reference sequence). The CDR3 runs to 14 residues. The CDR3 loop reads CASSTTVSTDTQYF. The DNA for the CDR3 is TGTGCCAGTAGTACGACAGTTTCCACAGATACGCAGTATTTT.

V usage is TRBV18 and J usage is TRBJ2-7, with D maybe TRBD2 (6 bases). Germline V gives CDR1 KGHSH, CDR2 LQKENI. Trimming removed 0 bases from V and 3 bases from J, with 12 bases in between. The length of the CDR3 is 15 residues. The CDR3 DNA follows: TGTGCCAGCTCACCACCGTCGGCCGGGGGCTACGAGCAGTACTTC. Protein product: CASSPPSAGGYEQYF.

The table lists this clone with many counts. This chain joins TRBV27 and TRBJ2-7; 10 bases agree with TRBD2. This CDR3 contains 15 residues. Germline trimming cut 1 base from V and 1 base from J; bases unmatched to any gene: 1. From germline, CDR1 is MNHEY and CDR2 SMNVEV (reference sequence). This chain's CDR3 is CASSLWGLASYEQYF. CDR3 sequence (DNA): TGTGCCAGCAGTTTATGGGGACTAGCGTCCTACGAGCAGTACTTC.

V and J are TRBV4-2 and TRBJ2-1; 8 nucleotides agree with TRBD1. Unmatched junction bases numbered 6, after V lost 3 bases and J lost 8 bases. From germline, CDR1 is LGHNA and CDR2 YNFKEQ. This CDR3 contains 14 residues. CDR3 residues: CASSQRQGKDEQFF. In nucleotides, the CDR3 is TGTGCCAGCAGCCAGCGACAGGGGAAGGATGAGCAGTTCTTC.

This chain connects TRBV7-8 to TRBJ2-7; possibly TRBD2 for D (5 bases). Germline V lookup: CDR1 SGHVS, CDR2 FQNEAQ. Trimming removed 6 bases from V and 4 bases from J, with 19 bases in between. The CDR3 has 15 residues. The CDR3 nucleotides are TGTGCCAGCAGACTAAGAGAGGGCATGGGATACGAGCAGTACTTC. Translation: CASRLREGMGYEQYF.

This clone was counted a single time. This rearrangement joins TRBV18 to TRBJ2-1; D remains unclear. V was shortened by 1 base and J by 8 bases, with 12 bases between the two germline ends. The CDR3 loop spans 14 amino acids. Germline assignment: CDR1 KGHSH and CDR2 LQKENI. CDR3 nucleotide sequence: TGTGCCAGCTCACCACGGCATATTAACGATGAGCAGTTCTTC. Its translation is CASSPRHINDEQFF.